One sample yielded the 22 T cell receptor beta chains listed below, sequenced in a study of tissue T cells after allogeneic stem cell transplantation. The protocol was immunoSEQ multiplex PCR, while the TCRdb copy is restricted to in-frame clones and leaves out a portion. The sample yields about 48,000 clones, around 70% seen once. Sequenced sample: sorted cells pooled from one or two spleens. The receptors stem from a pool of C57BL/6 mice in good health.

Details on this clone: Gene names follow the mouse nomenclature. The read terminates 1 residue before the CDR3 end, so the remaining end is supplied by the germline J gene. The J gene is TRBJ1-4, the V gene TRBV31; D possibly corresponds to TRBD1 (5 bases). Per germline, CDR1 GKSSPN and CDR2 SITVG. V was cut by 0 bases and J by 7 bases, with 9 bases left in between. This CDR3 is 13 amino acids long. The CDR3 sequence: CAWSLGGGERLFF. Incomplete CDR3 DNA: TGTGCCTGGAGTCTTGGGGGTGGCGAAAGATTATTT.

Points on this clone: Here the gene names and germline are mouse. Sequencing ends 1 residue short of the CDR3 end; the germline J gene provides the rest. V gene TRBV19 combines with J gene TRBJ2-4; tentative D call: TRBD1 (5 bases). The germline CDR1 and CDR2 sequences are FNHDT and SITEND (reference sequence). The CDR3 loop spans 13 amino acids. V was trimmed by 7 bases and J by 2 bases, leaving 11 bases between them. The CDR3 here is CASSDRNQNTLYF. CDR3 bases read: TGTGCCAGCTCCGACAGAAATCAAAACACCTTGTAC.

Of note for this clone: Germline and genes: mouse. The CDR3 sequence: CSSSPGTVGNSDYTF. CDR3 bases read: TGCTCCAGCAGTCCCGGGACGGTGGGGAACTCCGACTACACC. This rearrangement joins TRBV23 to TRBJ1-2. The read halts 1 residue ahead of the CDR3 end, with the missing end drawn from the germline J gene. The CDR3 totals 15 residues. The germline CDR1 and CDR2 sequences are KGHTA and FQNQQP.

On this clone itself: Mouse gene names apply. This chain's CDR3 is CASSQRISNERLFF. The covered CDR3 bases are TGTGCCAGCAGCCAGAGGATTTCCAACGAAAGATTATTT. The chain combines TRBV5 with TRBJ1-4; D not certain. The sequence runs out 1 residue before the end of the CDR3; the remainder is reconstructed from the germline J gene. Germline V gene data show CDR1 as LGHNA and CDR2 as YNLKQL (reference sequence). This CDR3 has 14 amino acids. The V end was cut by 3 bases, the J end by 0 bases, with 5 bases between.

Concerning this clone itself: The genes are named according to mouse. The DNA read from the CDR3 is TGTGCCTGGAGTGAGGGGGTTCAAAACACCTTGTAC. Translated: CAWSEGVQNTLY. The complete CDR3 reads CAWSEGVQNTLYF. The rearrangement joins TRBV31 to TRBJ2-4, with D possibly TRBD1 on 6 matching bases. The read gets to within 1 residue of the CDR3 end, and the germline J gene fills in the rest. Between the trimmed V and J ends, which lost 2 bases and 2 bases, there was a span of 8 bases. Per the germline V gene, CDR1 is GKSSPN and CDR2 is SITVG. This CDR3 contains 13 residues.

This clone was seen a few times. Mouse names are used for the genes. The CDR3 end lies 1 residue beyond the end of the read and is filled in from the germline J gene. The chain has TRBV29 and TRBJ2-7; perhaps TRBD1 as D (6 bases). The CDR3 loop spans 11 amino acids. From germline, CDR1 is MSHET and CDR2 SYDVDS. Trimming shortened V by 6 bases and J by 4 bases, and 7 bases separated the two germline ends. The CDR3 sequence is CASRTGYEQYF. The CDR3 bases that were read are TGTGCTAGCAGAACAGGGTATGAACAGTAC.

This clone was observed a few times. Here the gene names and germline are mouse. The read gets to within 1 residue of the CDR3 end, and the germline J gene fills in the rest. The gene calls are TRBV12-2 and TRBJ2-7; 11 bases fit TRBD2. V was pared by 4 bases and J by 5 bases, with 6 bases of the junction left unmatched. Germline loops: CDR1 SGHLS, CDR2 HYDKME. The CDR3 totals 14 residues. The CDR3 here is CASSPDWGDDEQYF. CDR3 DNA (partial): TGTGCCAGCTCCCCGGACTGGGGGGATGATGAACAGTAC.

Turning to this clone: Germline and genes here are mouse. The read comes to an end 1 residue before the CDR3 does, leaving the germline J gene to fill in the end. The chain carries TRBV13-3 and TRBJ2-5; either TRBD1 or TRBD2 may supply D (7 bases each). CDR1 is NNHDY and CDR2 is SYVADS in the germline V gene. V lost 1 base, J lost 5 bases, and 14 bases lay in between. CDR3 length equals 15 residues. CDR3 sequence: CASSDQGGARDTQYF. The sequenced part of the CDR3 DNA is TGTGCCAGCAGTGATCAGGGGGGCGCGAGAGACACCCAGTAC. Full variable domain (remainder filled in from reference TRBV13-3 and TRBJ2-5): EAAVTQSPRSKVAVTGGKVTLSCHQTNNHDYMYWYRQDTGHGLRLIHYSYVADSTEKGDIPDGYKASRPSQENFSLILELASLSQTAVYFCASSDQGGARDTQYFGPGTRLLVL.

This clone has more than one count but fewer than ten. Gene labels here are mouse ones. The DNA read from the CDR3 is TGTGCCAGCGGTGATGACTGGGGGGGCTCCTATGAACAGTAC. This encodes CASGDDWGGSYEQY. From start to end, the CDR3 is CASGDDWGGSYEQYF. This chain uses TRBV13-2 with TRBJ2-7; 10 nucleotides align to TRBD2. Coverage ceases 1 residue before the CDR3 finishes, and the germline J gene fills in the end. CDR1 and CDR2 from the germline V gene are NNHNN and SYGAGS (reference sequence). With V trimmed by 0 bases and J by 0 bases, 0 bases remained unmatched. The CDR3 contains 15 residues.

With respect to this clone: Gene names and germline refer to mouse. The read ends 1 residue shy of where the CDR3 ends; the end is completed using the germline J gene. The chain joins TRBV2 to TRBJ1-4; the D is unclear. This CDR3 is built from 15 residues. V lost 1 base, J lost 0 bases, and 6 bases lay in between. The germline V gene has CDR1 LGHNA and CDR2 YSYQKL. CDR3 sequence: CASSQGQFSNERLFF. Partial CDR3 DNA: TGTGCCAGCAGCCAAGGGCAATTTTCCAACGAAAGATTATTT.

A word on this clone: Each gene name is a mouse one. With the read ending 1 residue before the CDR3 end, the germline J gene is used to fill in that end. V is TRBV19 and J is TRBJ2-7, with a tentative D call TRBD1 (6 bases). This CDR3 is 12 amino acids long. The germline V gene has CDR1 FNHDT and CDR2 SITEND (reference sequence). V was trimmed by 5 bases and J by 6 bases, leaving 12 bases between them. The sequenced CDR3 bases are TGTGCCAGCAGGCCAGGGGTAGGTGAACAGTAC. Translation gives CASRPGVGEQY. The CDR3 in full is CASRPGVGEQYF.

Note on this clone: Gene names denote mouse genes. The DNA ends 1 residue before the CDR3 does, and the rest of the CDR3 is filled in from the germline J gene. V and J are TRBV16 and TRBJ2-3; weak D call: TRBD2 (5 bases). This CDR3 has 12 residues. The V gene lost 0 bases and the J gene lost 10 bases, with 8 bases spanning the gap. Germline CDR1 and CDR2: SGHSA and FRNQAP. CDR3 bases read: TGTGCAAGCAGCTTAGATTGGGGTCCGCTGTAT. This codes for CASSLDWGPLY. From start to end, the CDR3 is CASSLDWGPLYF.

In the case of this clone: Gene names refer to mouse genes. CDR3 in amino acids: CTCSADRGTSDYTF. CDR3 DNA (partial): TGCACCTGCAGTGCAGATCGGGGGACCTCCGACTACACC. The rearrangement joins TRBV1 to TRBJ1-2, with D possibly being TRBD1 (5 bases). The CDR3 extends 1 residue past the end of the read, so its final part is completed from the germline J gene. The V gene lost 0 bases and the J gene lost 4 bases, with 9 bases spanning the gap. The CDR3 contains 14 residues. Germline lookup yields CDR1 NSQYPW and CDR2 LRSPGD (reference sequence).

Comments on this clone: Genes and germline come from the mouse. Incomplete CDR3 DNA: TGTGCCAGCGGTGATTGGGAGGACACCCAGTAC. Its protein is CASGDWEDTQY. The full-length CDR3 reads as CASGDWEDTQYF. V usage is TRBV13-2 and J usage is TRBJ2-5; D remains ambiguous. The read ends 1 residue before the CDR3 terminus; that terminus is restored from the germline J gene. V dropped 1 base and J dropped 6 bases, with 6 bases sitting between them. The CDR3 consists of 12 residues. Germline V CDR1 and CDR2: NNHNN, SYGAGS (reference sequence).

Of note for this clone: Germline and genes: mouse. From the germline J gene comes the end of the CDR3, since the read stops 1 residue before it. This chain connects TRBV5 to TRBJ2-5; 9 bases are shared with TRBD2. Germline CDR1 reads LGHNA; CDR2 reads YNLKQL (reference sequence). The junction had 5 bases not matched to a gene; V was cut back by 4 bases and J by 0 bases. This CDR3 has 16 residues. This chain's CDR3 is CASSPRDWVNQDTQYF. The sequenced part of the CDR3 DNA is TGTGCCAGCAGCCCCCGGGACTGGGTGAACCAAGACACCCAGTAC.

Comments on this clone: Mouse names are used for the genes. The CDR3 DNA, read in part, is TGTGCCTGGAGCCCCTCCCGGACTGGGGGGGAAAACACCTTGTAC. Protein sequence: CAWSPSRTGGENTLY. The full CDR3 protein is CAWSPSRTGGENTLYF. The chain joins TRBV31 to TRBJ2-4; 12 bases are shared with TRBD2. The read ends 1 residue before the CDR3 terminus; that terminus is restored from the germline J gene. The J segment lost 4 bases and the V segment lost 3 bases, leaving 8 bases of the junction unmatched. CDR1 GKSSPN and CDR2 SITVG come from the germline V gene. The CDR3 runs to 16 residues.

Only a few counts were recorded for this clone. Gene names refer to mouse genes. The CDR3 is cut off 1 residue early in the read; its end comes from the germline J gene. The V gene is TRBV15, the J gene TRBJ2-7; maybe TRBD2 (6 bases). Germline assignment: CDR1 SGHND and CDR2 FRSKSL. Trimming removed 5 bases from V and 4 bases from J, with 9 bases in between. The CDR3 extends over 12 amino acids. CDR3 DNA (partial): TGTGCCAGCAGTCCGACTGGTTATGAACAGTAC. This sequence encodes CASSPTGYEQY. In full, the CDR3 reads CASSPTGYEQYF. The whole variable domain, filled in from reference TRBV15 and TRBJ2-7, reads DAGVTQTPRHEVAEKGQTIILKCEPVSGHNDLFWYRQTKIQGLELLSYFRSKSLMEDGGAFKDRFKAEMLNSSFSTLKIQPTEPKDSAVYLCASSPTGYEQYFGPGTRLTVL.

As concerns this clone: Genes and germline are mouse. The read halts 1 residue ahead of the CDR3 end, with the missing end drawn from the germline J gene. The chain has TRBV17 and TRBJ2-5; D is uncertain. The CDR3 consists of 15 residues. V was pared by 0 bases and J by 0 bases, with 7 bases between. CDR1 is MNHDT and CDR2 is YYDKIL in the germline V gene. CDR3 sequence: CASSRETINQDTQYF. The DNA read from the CDR3 is TGTGCTAGCAGTAGAGAGACAATTAACCAAGACACCCAGTAC.

Comment on this clone: The germline and genes are mouse ones. The read falls 1 residue short of the CDR3 end, and the missing part is taken from the germline J gene. The chain combines TRBV3 with TRBJ1-3, with D hard to call. Trimming cost V 5 bases and J 0 bases, with 11 bases left between them. Looked up from germline, CDR1 is SNHLY and CDR2 is FYNGKV (reference sequence). The CDR3 has 15 residues. The CDR3: CASSVGSNSGNTLYF. The DNA read from the CDR3 is TGTGCCAGCAGCGTCGGGTCTAATTCTGGAAATACGCTCTAT.

Note on this clone: The germline and genes are mouse ones. With the read ending 1 residue before the CDR3 end, the germline J gene is used to fill in that end. The V call is TRBV13-1, the J call TRBJ1-1; perhaps TRBD1 as D (5 bases). Trimming took off 0 bases at V and 8 bases at J, with 8 bases between the two ends. Germline CDR1 is NSHNY and CDR2 is SYGAGN. The CDR3 contains 12 residues. The chain's CDR3 is CASSDAGDEVFF. CDR3 DNA, as far as it was read: TGTGCCAGCAGTGATGCGGGGGATGAAGTCTTC.

For this clone: Gene names are the mouse ones. Read coverage stops 1 residue before the CDR3 terminus; the germline J gene supplies the remainder. J is TRBJ1-4 and V is TRBV12-1, with 9 bases identical to TRBD1. V dropped 1 base and J dropped 6; count of bases not matched to a gene: 2. The germline CDR1 and CDR2 sequences are SGHSN and HYEKVE. The CDR3 sequence is 14 residues long. This CDR3 is CASSLGDRDERLFF. The part of the CDR3 DNA that was read is TGTGCCAGCTCTCTAGGGGACAGGGACGAAAGATTATTT.

The table lists this clone with a few counts. Gene names and germline match the mouse. The DNA ends 1 residue before the CDR3 does, and the rest of the CDR3 is filled in from the germline J gene. The chain recombines TRBV26 with TRBJ2-7, with 8 bases matching TRBD2. The CDR3 is made up of 15 amino acids. The germline V gene encodes CDR1 KGHPV and CDR2 FQNQEV (reference sequence). With V trimmed by 2 bases and J by 4 bases, 7 bases remained unmatched. The CDR3 region is CASSLRSTGGYEQYF. Incomplete CDR3 DNA: TGTGCCAGCAGTCTGAGATCCACTGGGGGTTATGAACAGTAC. The full variable domain, rest sourced from reference TRBV26 and TRBJ2-7, is NSKVIQTPRYLVKGQGQKAKMRCIPEKGHPVVFWYQQNKNNEFKFLINFQNQEVLQQIDMTEKRFSAECPSNSPCSLEIQSSEAGDSALYLCASSLRSTGGYEQYFGPGTRLTVL.